A single sample gave rise to the 14 T cell receptor beta chains below, sequenced in a study of cytotoxic CD8 clonotypes in ibrutinib-treated CLL. Generated by immunoSEQ multiplex PCR, the TCRdb table keeps only in-frame clones and is missing some. Here the sample spans some 200,000 clones, 75% to 80% being singletons. The specimen was PBMCs, collected after 12 months of ibrutinib treatment. All receptors derive from a human donor with chronic lymphocytic leukemia.

As DNA, the CDR3 is TGTGCCTGGGGACGGGGCGGATTCAATCAGCCCCAGCATTTT. Its protein product is CAWGRGGFNQPQHF. The V gene is TRBV30, the J gene TRBJ1-5; possible D gene TRBD1, 5 bases. The germline V and J ends were trimmed by 5 bases and 3 bases, with 14 bases remaining between them. Germline V gene lookup returns CDR1 GTSNPN and CDR2 SVGIG (reference sequence). This CDR3 comprises 14 residues.

This clone was observed a handful of times. The genes are TRBV11-2 and TRBJ1-1; D not resolved. V lost 1 base and J lost 6, with 12 bases in between. Germline values: CDR1 SGHAT, CDR2 FQNNGV. CDR3 length: 14 amino acids. The CDR3 DNA follows: TGTGCCAGCAGCTTAGTTCAGGCTAACGCTGAAGCTTTCTTT. Its translation: CASSLVQANAEAFF.

This sequence joins TRBV28 and TRBJ2-2, with 11 positions matching TRBD2. Germline V gene sequence: CDR1 MDHEN, CDR2 SYDVKM. This CDR3 is 23 amino acids long. The V and J ends lost 4 bases and 3 bases, in that order; junction bases with no gene match: 25. The DNA for the CDR3 is TGTGCCAGCAGTTCTCCCGGCCCTTTTAGGGCTAGCGGGAGGTCGGGGGACACCGGGGAGCTGTTTTTT. Encoded protein: CASSSPGPFRASGRSGDTGELFF.

This clone appeared a few times. This chain joins TRBV25-1 and TRBJ1-2, with 7 positions matching TRBD1. Trimming at V came to 7 bases and at J to 4 bases, leaving 6 bases not matched to a gene. There are 13 residues in the CDR3. Per germline, CDR1 MGHDK and CDR2 SYGVNS. The CDR3: CASNRGGTYGYTF. The CDR3 coding sequence is TGTGCCAGCAACAGGGGCGGCACCTATGGCTACACCTTC.

This clone appeared a single time. The CDR3: CASSFGQGSNYEQYF. The CDR3, as DNA: TGTGCCAGCAGCTTTGGACAGGGCTCGAATTACGAGCAGTACTTC. The chain links TRBV7-6 to TRBJ2-7; 8 bases are shared with TRBD1. CDR1 is SGHVS, CDR2 FNYEAQ, per germline. This CDR3 region has 15 residues. J gave up 4 bases and V 3 bases, and 8 bases lay outside the gene matches.

The chain combines TRBV6-5 with TRBJ1-1; D not resolved. This CDR3 has 13 residues. Germline CDR1 is MNHEY and CDR2 is SVGAGI. The V and J ends lost 8 bases and 1 base respectively, with 11 bases between them. The CDR3 here is CASQSRANTEAFF. The CDR3 DNA reads as TGTGCCAGCCAAAGTCGCGCGAACACTGAAGCTTTCTTT.

The chain joins TRBV7-9 to TRBJ1-1; the D is unclear. The length of the CDR3 is 14 residues. Germline V gene sequence: CDR1 SEHNR, CDR2 FQNEAQ (reference sequence). Trimming stripped 1 base from V and 5 bases from J, with 11 bases between. CDR3 nucleotides: TGTGCCAGCAGCTTAGAGAGGGCGAGGACTGAAGCTTTCTTT. It translates to CASSLERARTEAFF.

V gene TRBV30 combines with J gene TRBJ1-6; D remains ambiguous. V gave up 0 bases and J gave up 6 bases, with 6 bases separating them. The CDR3 length is 13 residues. Germline CDR1 reads GTSNPN; CDR2 reads SVGIG (reference sequence). Here the CDR3 reads CAWSVDLNSPLHF. The CDR3 DNA is TGTGCCTGGAGTGTAGACCTTAATTCACCCCTCCACTTT.

The rearrangement joins TRBV7-6 to TRBJ2-2; D gene unclear. Per the germline V gene, CDR1 is SGHVS and CDR2 is FNYEAQ. There are 18 residues in the CDR3. Trimming shortened V by 1 base and J by 0 bases, and 15 bases separated the two germline ends. The CDR3 DNA reads TGTGCCAGCAGCTTAGAGGCAGCTACCCCCGCGAACACCGGGGAGCTGTTTTTT. This codes for CASSLEAATPANTGELFF.

The V call is TRBV18, the J call TRBJ2-2; TRBD1 agrees at 7 bases. Losses at the gene ends were 3 bases for V and 6 bases for J; bases not matched to a gene: 7. CDR1 is KGHSH and CDR2 is LQKENI in the germline V gene. The CDR3 covers 15 residues. This chain's CDR3 is CASSPATGSAGELFF. CDR3 nucleotides: TGTGCCAGCTCACCGGCGACAGGGTCCGCCGGGGAGCTGTTTTTT.

The chain couples TRBV5-1 to TRBJ2-7, with TRBD2 identical over 9 bases. CDR3 length equals 16 residues. With V trimmed by 2 bases and J by 1 base, 7 bases remained unmatched. CDR1 is SGHRS and CDR2 is YFSETQ in the germline V gene. The DNA of the CDR3 is TGCGCCAGCAGCTTCGCGGGGGGGCTCGTTTCCTACGAGCAGTACTTC. Translation: CASSFAGGLVSYEQYF.

The rearrangement links TRBV11-2 to TRBJ2-1; 13 bases agree with TRBD2. This CDR3 contains 16 residues. CDR1 and CDR2 from the germline V gene are SGHAT and FQNNGV. The trim removed 5 bases at V and 7 bases at J, leaving 8 bases unmatched. The CDR3 region has the DNA TGTGCCAGCAGCCGCTGGACTAGCGGGAGAGGTAATGAGCAGTTCTTC. Its protein product is CASSRWTSGRGNEQFF.

The chain has TRBV5-1 and TRBJ1-5; D is undetermined. V was trimmed by 1 base and J by 3 bases, leaving 8 bases between them. Germline loops: CDR1 SGHRS, CDR2 YFSETQ. This CDR3 comprises 14 residues. The CDR3 reads CASSLMAANQPQHF. The DNA of the CDR3 is TGCGCCAGCAGCTTGATGGCAGCCAATCAGCCCCAGCATTTT. Full variable domain (outside the CDR3, taken from reference TRBV5-1 and TRBJ1-5): KAGVTQTPRYLIKTRGQQVTLSCSPISGHRSVSWYQQTPGQGLQFLFEYFSETQRNKGNFPGRFSGRQFSNSRSEMNVSTLELGDSALYLCASSLMAANQPQHFGDGTRLSIL.

This chain connects TRBV5-6 to TRBJ2-3; D might be TRBD2 (5 bases). The V and J ends lost 4 bases and 5 bases respectively, with 11 bases between them. CDR3 length: 13 residues. CDR1 is SGHDT, CDR2 YYEEEE, per germline. CDR3 sequence: CASSGYAGDTQYF. The DNA of the CDR3 is TGTGCCAGCAGCGGATATGCGGGAGATACGCAGTATTTT. Full variable domain (remainder filled in from reference TRBV5-6 and TRBJ2-3): DAGVTQSPTHLIKTRGQQVTLRCSPKSGHDTVSWYQQALGQGPQFIFQYYEEEERQRGNFPDRFSGHQFPNYSSELNVNALLLGDSALYLCASSGYAGDTQYFGPGTRLTVL.